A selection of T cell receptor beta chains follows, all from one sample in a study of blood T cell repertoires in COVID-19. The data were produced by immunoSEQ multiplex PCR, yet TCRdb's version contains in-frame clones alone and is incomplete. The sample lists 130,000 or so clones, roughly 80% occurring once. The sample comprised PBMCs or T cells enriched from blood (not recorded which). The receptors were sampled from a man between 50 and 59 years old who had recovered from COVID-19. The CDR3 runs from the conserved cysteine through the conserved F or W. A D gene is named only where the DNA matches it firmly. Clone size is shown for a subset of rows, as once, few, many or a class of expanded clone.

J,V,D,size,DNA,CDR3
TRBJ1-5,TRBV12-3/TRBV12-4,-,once,TGTGCCAGCAGAACCGGGACAATCCGTCCCTTTTTT,CASRTGTIRPFF
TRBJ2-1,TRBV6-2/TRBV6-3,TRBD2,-,TGTGCCAGCAGTTCCACGCGACTAGCGGGGGTCCACAATGAGCAGTTCTTC,CASSSTRLAGVHNEQFF
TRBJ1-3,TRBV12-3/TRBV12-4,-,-,TGTGCCAGCAGTAACCGGGGAAACACCATATATTTT,CASSNRGNTIYF
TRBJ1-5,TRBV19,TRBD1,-,TGTGCCAGTAGCATTTTACGACAGGGCCGCCAGCCCCAGCATTTT,CASSILRQGRQPQHF
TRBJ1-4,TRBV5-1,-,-,TGCGCCAGCAGCTTGGATGGTAGTAGAGTTGAAAAACTGTTTTTT,CASSLDGSRVEKLFF
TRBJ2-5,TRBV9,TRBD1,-,TGTGCCAGCGGGCAGGGGGCAAACGTTTTGGAGACCCAGTACTTC,CASGQGANVLETQYF
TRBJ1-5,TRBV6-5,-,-,TGTGCCAGCAGCAGGGTTGGTCAGCCCCAGCATTTT,CASSRVGQPQHF
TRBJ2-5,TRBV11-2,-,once,TGTGCCAGCAGCTTAGGGGTCGGGGGTGAGACCCAGTACTTC,CASSLGVGGETQYF
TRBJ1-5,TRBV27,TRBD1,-,TGTGCCAGCAGCCCGGGACAGGGGGGCTATCAGCCCCAGCATTTT,CASSPGQGGYQPQHF
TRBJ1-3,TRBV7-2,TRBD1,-,TGTGCCAGCAGCTTCCCGGGACAGGGGGCGAGAAACACCATATATTTT,CASSFPGQGARNTIYF
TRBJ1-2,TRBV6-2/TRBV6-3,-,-,TGTGCCAGCAGCTCCCCCGGTAACTATGGCTACACCTTC,CASSSPGNYGYTF
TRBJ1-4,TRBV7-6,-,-,TGTGCCAGCAGCTTTTCCATAGCAACTAATGAAAAACTGTTTTTT,CASSFSIATNEKLFF
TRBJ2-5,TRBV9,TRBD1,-,TGTGCCAGCAGCCCAGGGGGCGGTTTACAAGAGACCCAGTACTTC,CASSPGGGLQETQYF
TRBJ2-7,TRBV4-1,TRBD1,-,TGCGCCAGCAGCCAAGTGACAGGGGATCCCTCCTACGAGCAGTACTTC,CASSQVTGDPSYEQYF
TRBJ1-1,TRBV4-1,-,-,TGCGCCAGCAGCCATCCACTGGGAGGGAACACTGAAGCTTTCTTT,CASSHPLGGNTEAFF
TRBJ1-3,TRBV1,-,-,TGCACCAGCAGCCAAGCGGACAGGGTTGGAAACACCATATATTTT,CTSSQADRVGNTIYF
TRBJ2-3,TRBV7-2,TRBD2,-,TGTGCCAGCAGCTTAATTGGAGCGGGGGGGGCAGATACGCAGTATTTT,CASSLIGAGGADTQYF
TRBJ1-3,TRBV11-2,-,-,TGTGCCAGCAGCTTAGAACAGGGAAACACCATATATTTT,CASSLEQGNTIYF
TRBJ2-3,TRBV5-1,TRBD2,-,TGCGCCAGCAGCCCCTGGACTAGCGGGGAAGGAGATACGCAGTATTTT,CASSPWTSGEGDTQYF
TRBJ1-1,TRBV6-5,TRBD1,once,TGTGCCAGCAGTTACTCGTTACAGGGGGCGGCTTTCTTT,CASSYSLQGAAFF
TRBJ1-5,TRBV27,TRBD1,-,TGTGCCAGCAGTTTATTTGCGACAGGGGCGTTCAATCAGCCCCAGCATTTT,CASSLFATGAFNQPQHF
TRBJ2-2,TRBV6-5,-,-,TGTGCCAGCAGTTACTCGAGGGAAAGGGAGCTGTTTTTT,CASSYSRERELFF
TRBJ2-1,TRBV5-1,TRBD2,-,TGCGCCAGCAGCTTGGGCGGGGGAGCACACAATGAGCAGTTCTTC,CASSLGGGAHNEQFF
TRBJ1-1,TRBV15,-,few,TGTGCCACCAGCGGTTTAGATGGGAACACTGAAGCTTTCTTT,CATSGLDGNTEAFF
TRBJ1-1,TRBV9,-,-,TGTGCCAGCAGCGTAGAGCACGGGAACACTGAAGCTTTCTTT,CASSVEHGNTEAFF
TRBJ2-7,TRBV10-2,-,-,TGCGCCAGCAGTGAGGCGCACAGAAACAACTACGAGCAGTACTTC,CASSEAHRNNYEQYF
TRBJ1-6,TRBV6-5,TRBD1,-,TGTGCCAGCAGATCCGACAGGGGGCTGTATTCACCCCTCCACTTT,CASRSDRGLYSPLHF